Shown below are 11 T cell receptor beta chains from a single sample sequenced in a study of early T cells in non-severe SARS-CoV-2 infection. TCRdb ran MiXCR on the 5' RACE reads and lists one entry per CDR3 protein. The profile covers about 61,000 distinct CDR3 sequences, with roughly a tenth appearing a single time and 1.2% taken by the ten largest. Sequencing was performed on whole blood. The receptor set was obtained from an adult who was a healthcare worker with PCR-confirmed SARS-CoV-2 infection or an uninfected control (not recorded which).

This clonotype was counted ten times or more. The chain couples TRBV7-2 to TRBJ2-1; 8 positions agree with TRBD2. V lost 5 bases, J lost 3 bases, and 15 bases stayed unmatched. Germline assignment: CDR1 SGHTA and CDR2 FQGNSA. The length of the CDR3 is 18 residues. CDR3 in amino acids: CASSPSQSSGDYYNEQFF. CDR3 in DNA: TGTGCCAGCAGCCCGAGCCAGAGTAGCGGGGATTACTACAATGAGCAGTTCTTC.

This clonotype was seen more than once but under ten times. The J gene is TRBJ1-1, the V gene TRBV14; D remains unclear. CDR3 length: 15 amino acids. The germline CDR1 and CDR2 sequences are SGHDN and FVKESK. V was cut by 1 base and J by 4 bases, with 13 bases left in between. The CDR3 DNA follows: TGTGCCAGCAGCCAAGGGTGGCGAGACCGCACTGAAGCTTTCTTT. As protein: CASSQGWRDRTEAFF.

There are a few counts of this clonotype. The CDR3 DNA reads TGTGCCAGGAGACGGGGGGCGGGGTACAATGAGCAGTTCTTC. Amino acid sequence: CARRRGAGYNEQFF. J is TRBJ2-1 and V is TRBV6-5; possibly TRBD2 for D (7 bases). V lost 9 bases to trimming and J lost 4 bases, with 16 bases between them. CDR3 size: 14 residues. Per the germline V gene, CDR1 is MNHEY and CDR2 is SVGAGI.

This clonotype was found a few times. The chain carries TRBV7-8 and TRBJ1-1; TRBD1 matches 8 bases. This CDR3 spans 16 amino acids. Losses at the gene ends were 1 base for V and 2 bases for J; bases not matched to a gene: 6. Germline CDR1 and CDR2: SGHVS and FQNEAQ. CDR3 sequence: CASSLVPGQGNTEAFF. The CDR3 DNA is TGTGCCAGCAGCTTAGTTCCAGGACAGGGCAACACTGAAGCTTTCTTT.

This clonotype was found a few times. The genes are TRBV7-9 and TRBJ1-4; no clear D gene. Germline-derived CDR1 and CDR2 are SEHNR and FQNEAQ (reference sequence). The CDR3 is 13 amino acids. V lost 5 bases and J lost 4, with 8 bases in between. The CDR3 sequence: CASSMVGNEKLFF. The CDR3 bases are TGTGCCAGCAGCATGGTTGGTAATGAAAAACTGTTTTTT. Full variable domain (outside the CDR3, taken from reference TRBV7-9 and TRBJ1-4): DTGVSQNPRHKITKRGQNVTFRCDPISEHNRLYWYRQTLGQGPEFLTYFQNEAQLEKSRLLSDRFSAERPKGSFSTLEIQRTEQGDSAMYLCASSMVGNEKLFFGSGTQLSVL.

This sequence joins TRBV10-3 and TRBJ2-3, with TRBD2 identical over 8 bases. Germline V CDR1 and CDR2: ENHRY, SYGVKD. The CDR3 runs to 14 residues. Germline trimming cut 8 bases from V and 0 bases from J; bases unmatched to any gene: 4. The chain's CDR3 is CAIAGGKSTDTQYF. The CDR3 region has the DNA TGTGCCATCGCGGGGGGCAAAAGCACAGATACGCAGTATTTT.

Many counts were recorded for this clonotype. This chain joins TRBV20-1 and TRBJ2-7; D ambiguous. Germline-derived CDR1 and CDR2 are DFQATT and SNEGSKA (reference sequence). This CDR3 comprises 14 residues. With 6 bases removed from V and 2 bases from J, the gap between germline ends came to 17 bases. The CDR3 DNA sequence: TGCAGTGCGGCCAGGCTGCGAATGACCTACGAGCAGTACGTC. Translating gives CSAARLRMTYEQYV.

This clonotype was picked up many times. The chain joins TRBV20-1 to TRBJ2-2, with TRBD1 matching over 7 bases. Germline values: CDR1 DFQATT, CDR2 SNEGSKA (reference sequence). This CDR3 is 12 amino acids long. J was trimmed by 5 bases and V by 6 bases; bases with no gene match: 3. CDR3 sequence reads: CSAIQGTGELFF. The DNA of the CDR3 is TGCAGTGCCATACAGGGGACCGGGGAGCTGTTTTTT.

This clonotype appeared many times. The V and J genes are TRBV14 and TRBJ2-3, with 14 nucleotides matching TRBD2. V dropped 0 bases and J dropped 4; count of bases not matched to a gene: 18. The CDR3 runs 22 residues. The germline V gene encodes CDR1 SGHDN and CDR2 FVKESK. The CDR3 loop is CASSQDRSGTSGGQLSADTQYF. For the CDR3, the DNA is TGTGCCAGCAGCCAAGACCGATCCGGGACTAGCGGGGGTCAGCTGAGTGCAGATACGCAGTATTTT.

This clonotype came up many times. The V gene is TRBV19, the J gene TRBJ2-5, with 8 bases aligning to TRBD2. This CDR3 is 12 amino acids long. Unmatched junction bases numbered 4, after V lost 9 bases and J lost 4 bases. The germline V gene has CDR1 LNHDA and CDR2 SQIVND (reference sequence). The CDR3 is CASDSGGETQYF. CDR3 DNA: TGTGCCAGCGACAGCGGGGGAGAGACCCAGTACTTC.

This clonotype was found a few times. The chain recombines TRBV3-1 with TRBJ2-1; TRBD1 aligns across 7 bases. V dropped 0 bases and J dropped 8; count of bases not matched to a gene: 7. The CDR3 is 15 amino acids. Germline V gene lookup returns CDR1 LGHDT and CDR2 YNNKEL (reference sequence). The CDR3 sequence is CASSQEGGAIDEQFF. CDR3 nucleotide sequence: TGTGCCAGCAGCCAAGAAGGGGGCGCCATCGATGAGCAGTTCTTC.